This paragraph covers one T cell receptor beta chain sequence. Antigen specificity is unknown. One entry per CDR3 protein results from TCRdb running MiXCR on the reads. The sample shows about 740,000 distinct CDR3 sequences, 35% to 45% of them seen only once. The sample is drawn from a study of T cell repertoires in cytomegalovirus infection. General study findings and limits: The study identified carriers of CMV plus the relevant HLA from cumulative public TCR beta family frequency.

This CDR3 has 17 residues. After removal of 5 bases from V and 4 bases from J, the junction contained 11 bases not matched to a gene. Germline V gene data show CDR1 as SGHTA and CDR2 as FQGTGA. The TCR comes from a human donor in good health (CMV status not recorded). Some clones in this sample may be carry-over from other donors' samples. The chain joins TRBV7-3 to TRBJ2-5, with 12 bases matching TRBD2. The material sequenced was PBMCs. The CDR3 loop reads CASSAPLAGGPRETQYF. CDR3 nucleotides: TGTGCCAGCAGCGCCCCACTAGCGGGAGGACCAAGAGAGACCCAGTACTTC.